This TCR beta chain emerged from a study of blood T cell repertoires in COVID-19. CDR3 size: 11 residues. V was clipped by 4 bases and J by 2 bases, with 2 bases between them. The germline CDR1 and CDR2 sequences are SEHNR and FQNEAQ (reference sequence). Libraries were prepared by immunoSEQ multiplex PCR; TCRdb keeps only in-frame clonotypes and omits some of them. This sample yields more than 200,000 clones, of which around nine tenths are seen a single time; about 1.6% belongs to the top ten. This clone was seen more than once but under ten times. The chain employs TRBV7-9 and TRBJ2-5; no definite D call. This receptor was taken from a woman in her forties or fifties who had recovered from COVID-19. Sequencing was performed on PBMCs or T cells enriched from blood (not recorded which). The CDR3 loop is CASSSQETQYF. The DNA for the CDR3 is TGTGCCAGCAGCTCGCAAGAGACCCAGTACTTC.